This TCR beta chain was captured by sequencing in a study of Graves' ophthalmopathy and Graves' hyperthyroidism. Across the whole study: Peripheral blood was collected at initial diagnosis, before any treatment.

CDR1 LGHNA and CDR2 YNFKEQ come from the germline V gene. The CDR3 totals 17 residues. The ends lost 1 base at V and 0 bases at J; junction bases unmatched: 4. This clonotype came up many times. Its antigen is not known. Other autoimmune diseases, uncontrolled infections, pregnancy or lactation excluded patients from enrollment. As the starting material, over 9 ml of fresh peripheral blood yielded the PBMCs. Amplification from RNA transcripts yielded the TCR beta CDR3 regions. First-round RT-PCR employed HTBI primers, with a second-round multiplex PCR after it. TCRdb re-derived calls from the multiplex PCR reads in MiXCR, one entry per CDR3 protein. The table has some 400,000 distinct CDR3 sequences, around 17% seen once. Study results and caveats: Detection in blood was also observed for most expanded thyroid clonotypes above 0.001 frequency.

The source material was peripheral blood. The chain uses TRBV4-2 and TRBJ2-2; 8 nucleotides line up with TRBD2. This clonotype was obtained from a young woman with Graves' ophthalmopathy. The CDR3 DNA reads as TGTGCCAGCAGCCAAGGAGGCGGGGGGACGAACACCGGGGAGCTGTTTTTT. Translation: CASSQGGGGTNTGELFF.